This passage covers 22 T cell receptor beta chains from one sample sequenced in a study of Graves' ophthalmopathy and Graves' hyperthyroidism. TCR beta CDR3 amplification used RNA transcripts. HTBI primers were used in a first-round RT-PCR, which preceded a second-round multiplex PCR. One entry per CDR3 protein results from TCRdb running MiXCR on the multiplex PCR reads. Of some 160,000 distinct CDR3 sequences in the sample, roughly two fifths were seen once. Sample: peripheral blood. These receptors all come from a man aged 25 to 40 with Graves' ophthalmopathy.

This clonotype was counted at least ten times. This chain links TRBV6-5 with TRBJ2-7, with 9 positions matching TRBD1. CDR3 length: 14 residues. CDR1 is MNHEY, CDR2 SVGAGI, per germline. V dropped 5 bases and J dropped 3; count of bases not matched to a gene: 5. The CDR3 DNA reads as TGTGCCAGCAGTCTCGGACAGGGGAACTACGAGCAGTACTTC. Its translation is CASSLGQGNYEQYF.

The CDR3 spells CASSLLADRGHGYTF. The CDR3 DNA is TGTGCCAGCAGCTTGCTTGCGGACAGGGGACATGGCTACACCTTC. The rearrangement links TRBV7-9 to TRBJ1-2; 9 bases align to TRBD1. J lost 6 bases, V lost 3 bases, and 8 bases had no gene match. Germline-derived CDR1 and CDR2 are SEHNR and FQNEAQ (reference sequence). This CDR3 is 15 amino acids long.

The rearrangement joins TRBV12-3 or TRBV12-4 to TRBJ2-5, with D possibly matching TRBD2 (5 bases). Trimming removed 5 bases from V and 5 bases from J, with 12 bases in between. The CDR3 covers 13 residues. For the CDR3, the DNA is TGTGCCAGCAGTGAGGGTCAGACGGAGACCCAGTACTTC. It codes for CASSEGQTETQYF.

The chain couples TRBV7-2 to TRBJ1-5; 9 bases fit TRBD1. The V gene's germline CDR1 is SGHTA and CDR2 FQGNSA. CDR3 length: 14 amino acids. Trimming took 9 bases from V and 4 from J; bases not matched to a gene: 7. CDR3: CASSMGQGNQPQHF. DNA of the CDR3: TGTGCCAGTAGTATGGGACAGGGAAATCAGCCCCAGCATTTT.

The CDR3: CASRVQLNTEAFF. CDR3 DNA: TGTGCCAGCCGAGTACAGCTTAACACTGAAGCTTTCTTT. The J gene is TRBJ1-1, the V gene TRBV11-1; D not resolved. Trimming removed 8 bases at V and 2 bases at J, with 12 bases between. The germline CDR1 and CDR2 sequences are SGHAT and FQDESV (reference sequence). CDR3 length equals 13 residues.

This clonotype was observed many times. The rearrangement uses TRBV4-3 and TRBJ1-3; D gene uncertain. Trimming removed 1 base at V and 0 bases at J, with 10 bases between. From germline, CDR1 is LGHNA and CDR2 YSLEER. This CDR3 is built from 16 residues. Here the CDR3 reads CASSQAVGLSGNTIYF. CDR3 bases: TGCGCCAGCAGCCAAGCAGTAGGGCTCTCTGGAAACACCATATATTTT.

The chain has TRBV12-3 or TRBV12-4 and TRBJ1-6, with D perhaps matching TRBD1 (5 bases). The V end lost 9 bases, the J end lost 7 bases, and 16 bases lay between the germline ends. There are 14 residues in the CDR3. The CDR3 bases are TGTGCCAGTAGCAACAGGATGGGGAATTCACCCCTCCACTTT. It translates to CASSNRMGNSPLHF.

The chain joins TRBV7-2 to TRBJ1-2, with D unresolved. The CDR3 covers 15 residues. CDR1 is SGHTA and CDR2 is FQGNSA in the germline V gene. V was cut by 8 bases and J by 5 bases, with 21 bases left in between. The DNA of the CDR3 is TGTGCCAGCCTAAGGGAGTGTCGGGCGTATTATGGCTACACCTTC. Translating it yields CASLRECRAYYGYTF.

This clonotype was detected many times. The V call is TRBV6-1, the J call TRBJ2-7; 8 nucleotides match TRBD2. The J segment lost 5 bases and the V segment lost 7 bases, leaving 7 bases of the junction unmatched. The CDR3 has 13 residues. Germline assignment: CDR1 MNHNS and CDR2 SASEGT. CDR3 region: CASKPGGADEQYF. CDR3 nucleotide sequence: TGTGCCAGCAAACCGGGGGGGGCCGACGAGCAGTACTTC.

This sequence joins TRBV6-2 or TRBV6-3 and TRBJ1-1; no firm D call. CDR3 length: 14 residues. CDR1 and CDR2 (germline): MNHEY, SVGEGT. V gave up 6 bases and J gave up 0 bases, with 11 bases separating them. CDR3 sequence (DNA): TGTGCCAGCAGCCGTGAACTATTGAACACTGAAGCTTTCTTT. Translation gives CASSRELLNTEAFF.

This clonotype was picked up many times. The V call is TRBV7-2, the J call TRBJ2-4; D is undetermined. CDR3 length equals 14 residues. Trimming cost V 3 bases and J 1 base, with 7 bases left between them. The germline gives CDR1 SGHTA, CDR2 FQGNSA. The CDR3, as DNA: TGTGCCAGCAGCTTCTCCGGGGCCAAAAACATTCAGTACTTC. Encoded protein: CASSFSGAKNIQYF. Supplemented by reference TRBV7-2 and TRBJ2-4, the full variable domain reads GAGVSQSPSNKVTEKGKDVELRCDPISGHTALYWYRQSLGQGLEFLIYFQGNSAPDKSGLPSDRFSAERTGGSVSTLTIQRTQQEDSAVYLCASSFSGAKNIQYFGAGTRLSVL.

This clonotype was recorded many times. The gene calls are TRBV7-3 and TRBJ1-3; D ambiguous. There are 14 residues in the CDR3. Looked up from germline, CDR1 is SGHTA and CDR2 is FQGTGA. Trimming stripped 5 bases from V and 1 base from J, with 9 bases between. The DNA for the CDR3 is TGTGCCAGCAGCCGGGAGCCGTCTGGAAACACCATATATTTT. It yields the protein CASSREPSGNTIYF.

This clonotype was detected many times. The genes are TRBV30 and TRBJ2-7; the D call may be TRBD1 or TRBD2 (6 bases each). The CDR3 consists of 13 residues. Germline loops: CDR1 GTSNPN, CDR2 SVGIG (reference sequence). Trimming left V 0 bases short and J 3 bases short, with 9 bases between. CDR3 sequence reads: CAWSVGGSYEQYF. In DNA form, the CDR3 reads TGTGCCTGGAGTGTGGGGGGCAGCTACGAGCAGTACTTC.

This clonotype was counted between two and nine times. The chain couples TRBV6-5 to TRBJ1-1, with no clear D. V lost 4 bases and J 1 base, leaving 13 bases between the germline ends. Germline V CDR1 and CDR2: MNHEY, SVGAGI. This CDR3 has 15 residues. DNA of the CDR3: TGTGCCAGCAGTTTCCGGACGGGGTGGAACACTGAAGCTTTCTTT. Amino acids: CASSFRTGWNTEAFF.

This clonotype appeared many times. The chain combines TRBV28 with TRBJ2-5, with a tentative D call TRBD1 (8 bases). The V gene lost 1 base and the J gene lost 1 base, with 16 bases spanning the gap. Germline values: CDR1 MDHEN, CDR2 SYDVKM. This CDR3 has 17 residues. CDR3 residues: CASSLSRTGRVQETQYF. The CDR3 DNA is TGTGCCAGCAGTTTATCGCGGACAGGGAGGGTCCAAGAGACCCAGTACTTC.

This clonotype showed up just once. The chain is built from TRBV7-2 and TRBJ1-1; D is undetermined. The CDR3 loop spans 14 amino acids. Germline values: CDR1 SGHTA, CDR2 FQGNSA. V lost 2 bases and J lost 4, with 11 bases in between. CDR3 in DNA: TGTGCCAGCAGCTTAAATCGGCAGAGCACTGAAGCTTTCTTT. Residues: CASSLNRQSTEAFF. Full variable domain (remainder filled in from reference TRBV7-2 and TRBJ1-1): GAGVSQSPSNKVTEKGKDVELRCDPISGHTALYWYRQSLGQGLEFLIYFQGNSAPDKSGLPSDRFSAERTGGSVSTLTIQRTQQEDSAVYLCASSLNRQSTEAFFGQGTRLTVV.

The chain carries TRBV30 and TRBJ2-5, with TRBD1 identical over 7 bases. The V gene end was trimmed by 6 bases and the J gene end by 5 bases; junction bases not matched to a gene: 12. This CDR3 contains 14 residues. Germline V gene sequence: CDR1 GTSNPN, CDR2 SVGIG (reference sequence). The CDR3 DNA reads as TGTGCCTGCCAGGGGACAGCCCTAGGGGAGACCCAGTACTTC. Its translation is CACQGTALGETQYF.

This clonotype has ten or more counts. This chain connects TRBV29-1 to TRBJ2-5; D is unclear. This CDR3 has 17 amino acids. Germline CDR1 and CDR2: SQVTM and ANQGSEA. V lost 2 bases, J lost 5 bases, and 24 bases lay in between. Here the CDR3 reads CSVEFLVLNTAGETQYF. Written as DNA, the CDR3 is TGCAGCGTTGAATTCCTGGTCCTCAACACAGCTGGGGAGACCCAGTACTTC. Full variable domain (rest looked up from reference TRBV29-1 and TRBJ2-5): SAVISQKPSRDICQRGTSLTIQCQVDSQVTMMFWYRQQPGQSLTLIATANQGSEATYESGFVIDKFPISRPNLTFSTLTVSNMSPEDSSIYLCSVEFLVLNTAGETQYFGPGTRLLVL.

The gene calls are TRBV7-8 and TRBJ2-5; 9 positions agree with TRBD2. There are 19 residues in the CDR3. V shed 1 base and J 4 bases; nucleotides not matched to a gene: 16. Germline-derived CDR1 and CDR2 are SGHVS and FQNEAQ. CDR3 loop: CASSLDYDGLAGNGETQYF. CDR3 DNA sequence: TGTGCCAGCAGCTTAGACTATGACGGCCTAGCGGGAAATGGAGAGACCCAGTACTTC.

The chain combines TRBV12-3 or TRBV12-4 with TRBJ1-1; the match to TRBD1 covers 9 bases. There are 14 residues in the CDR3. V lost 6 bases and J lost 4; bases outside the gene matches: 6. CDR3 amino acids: CASRPGQGTTEAFF. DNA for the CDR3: TGTGCCAGCAGGCCGGGACAGGGAACCACTGAAGCTTTCTTT.

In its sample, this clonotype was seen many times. The CDR3 DNA reads TGTGCCAGCAGTCGAGGAGAAACCTACGAGCAGTACTTC. It codes for CASSRGETYEQYF. The chain has TRBV27 and TRBJ2-7; D unclear. V gave up 5 bases and J gave up 2 bases, with 10 bases separating them. CDR3 length: 13 residues. From germline, CDR1 is MNHEY and CDR2 SMNVEV (reference sequence).

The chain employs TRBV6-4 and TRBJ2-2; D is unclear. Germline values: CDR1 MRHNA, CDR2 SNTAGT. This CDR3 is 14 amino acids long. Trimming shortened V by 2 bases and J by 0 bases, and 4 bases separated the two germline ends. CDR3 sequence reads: CASSDQPNTGELFF. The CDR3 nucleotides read TGTGCCAGCAGTGACCAGCCGAACACCGGGGAGCTGTTTTTT.